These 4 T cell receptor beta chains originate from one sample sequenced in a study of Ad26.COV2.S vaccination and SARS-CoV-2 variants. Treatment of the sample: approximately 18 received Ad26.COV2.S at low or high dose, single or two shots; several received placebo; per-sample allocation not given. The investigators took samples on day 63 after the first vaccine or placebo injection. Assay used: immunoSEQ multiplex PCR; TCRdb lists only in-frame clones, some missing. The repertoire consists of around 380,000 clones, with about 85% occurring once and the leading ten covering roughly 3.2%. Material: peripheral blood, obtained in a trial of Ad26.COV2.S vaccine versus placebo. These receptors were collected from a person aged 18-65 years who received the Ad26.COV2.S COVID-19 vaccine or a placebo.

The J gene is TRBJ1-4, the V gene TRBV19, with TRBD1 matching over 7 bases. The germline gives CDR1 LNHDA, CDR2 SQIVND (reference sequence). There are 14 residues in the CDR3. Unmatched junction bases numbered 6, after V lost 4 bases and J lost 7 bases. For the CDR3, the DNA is TGTGCCAGTAGTACGGGGACAGTCGGTGAAAAACTGTTTTTT. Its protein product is CASSTGTVGEKLFF. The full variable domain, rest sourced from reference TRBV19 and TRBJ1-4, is DGGITQSPKYLFRKEGQNVTLSCEQNLNHDAMYWYRQDPGQGLRLIYYSQIVNDFQKGDIAEGYSVSREKKESFPLTVTSAQKNPTAFYLCASSTGTVGEKLFFGSGTQLSVL.

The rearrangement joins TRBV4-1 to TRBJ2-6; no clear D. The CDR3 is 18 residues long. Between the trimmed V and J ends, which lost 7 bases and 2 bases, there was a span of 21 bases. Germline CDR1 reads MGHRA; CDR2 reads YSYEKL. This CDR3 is CASTPVMAGPPGANVLTF. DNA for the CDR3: TGCGCCAGCACCCCCGTAATGGCAGGCCCACCTGGGGCCAACGTCCTGACTTTC.

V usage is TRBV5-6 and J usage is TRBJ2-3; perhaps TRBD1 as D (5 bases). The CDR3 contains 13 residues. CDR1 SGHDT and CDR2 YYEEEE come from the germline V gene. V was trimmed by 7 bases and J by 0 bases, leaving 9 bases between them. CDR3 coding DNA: TGTGCCAGCGCAGGGCTAAGCACAGATACGCAGTATTTT. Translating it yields CASAGLSTDTQYF.

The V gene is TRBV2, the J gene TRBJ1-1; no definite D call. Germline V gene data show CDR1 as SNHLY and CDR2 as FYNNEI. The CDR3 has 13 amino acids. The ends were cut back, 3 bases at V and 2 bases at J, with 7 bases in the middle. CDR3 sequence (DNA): TGTGCCAGCAGTGAGGATTCAAACACTGAAGCTTTCTTT. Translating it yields CASSEDSNTEAFF.